The 17 T cell receptor beta chains listed next were all sequenced from one sample in a study of T cell changes during pregnancy in multiple sclerosis. TCRdb's table, derived via immunoSEQ multiplex PCR, lists solely in-frame clones and lacks some. Of over 70,000 clones listed, about 94% are singletons. Sequencing used peripheral blood, obtained in the first trimester of pregnancy. Receptors were obtained from a female donor in good health, enrolled as a control in a pregnancy study.

The chain links TRBV28 to TRBJ2-3, with 8 bases lining up with TRBD2. CDR3 length equals 15 residues. Trimming removed 7 bases from V and 1 base from J; junction bases left unmatched: 7. The germline V gene has CDR1 MDHEN and CDR2 SYDVKM. The CDR3 spells CASTTGGEGTDTQYF. Here the CDR3 DNA reads TGTGCCAGCACCACCGGGGGGGAGGGCACAGATACGCAGTATTTT.

This clone showed up just once. The chain links TRBV10-3 to TRBJ1-2, with 7 bases aligning to TRBD1. Unmatched junction bases numbered 4, after V lost 4 bases and J lost 2 bases. Germline CDR1 is ENHRY and CDR2 is SYGVKD. This CDR3 has 14 amino acids. CDR3 DNA sequence: TGTGCCATCAGTGGGACAGGACAAAACTATGGCTACACCTTC. As protein: CAISGTGQNYGYTF.

In its sample, this clone was seen a few times. The chain combines TRBV18 with TRBJ1-1; D is unclear. Trimming cost V 2 bases and J 3 bases, with 10 bases left between them. Germline CDR1 KGHSH, CDR2 LQKENI. The CDR3 totals 14 residues. CDR3 coding DNA: TGTGCCAGCTCACCAGTCCCCGGGGACACTGAAGCTTTCTTT. Translation: CASSPVPGDTEAFF.

This clone is a singleton in its sample. The genes are TRBV6-5 and TRBJ2-7; perhaps TRBD2 as D (6 bases). Trimming cost V 0 bases and J 1 base, with 13 bases left between them. CDR1 and CDR2 from the germline V gene are MNHEY and SVGAGI. This CDR3 is built from 16 residues. This chain's CDR3 is CASSYSSGPSSYEQYF. CDR3 coding DNA: TGTGCCAGCAGTTACTCGAGCGGGCCCTCTTCCTACGAGCAGTACTTC.

This chain joins TRBV15 and TRBJ2-3; no clear D. The germline V and J ends were trimmed by 1 base and 4 bases, with 9 bases remaining between them. Germline loops: CDR1 LNHNV, CDR2 YYDKDF (reference sequence). This CDR3 comprises 14 residues. The CDR3 nucleotides are TGTGCCACCAGCAGAGGACTTCTCCCAGATACGCAGTATTTT. Translation: CATSRGLLPDTQYF. The whole variable domain, filled in from reference TRBV15 and TRBJ2-3, reads DAMVIQNPRYQVTQFGKPVTLSCSQTLNHNVMYWYQQKSSQAPKLLFHYYDKDFNNEADTPDNFQSRRPNTSFCFLDIRSPGLGDTAMYLCATSRGLLPDTQYFGPGTRLTVL.

The chain recombines TRBV11-2 with TRBJ2-7, with D perhaps TRBD1 (6 bases). The CDR3 contains 13 residues. Germline V gives CDR1 SGHAT, CDR2 FQNNGV. The V and J ends lost 5 bases and 3 bases respectively, with 11 bases between them. The CDR3: CASSPGTLYEQYF. DNA of the CDR3: TGTGCCAGCAGCCCCGGGACACTCTACGAGCAGTACTTC.

The rearrangement links TRBV5-1 to TRBJ2-5; 10 bases are a match to TRBD1. The germline V gene encodes CDR1 SGHRS and CDR2 YFSETQ. This CDR3 has 14 residues. Trimming removed 5 bases from V and 1 base from J; junction bases left unmatched: 2. The CDR3 bases are TGCGCCAGCAGTTGGGACAGGGGCCAAGAGACCCAGTACTTC. This codes for CASSWDRGQETQYF.

V gene TRBV18 combines with J gene TRBJ2-5; TRBD2 aligns across 12 bases. CDR3 length: 16 amino acids. Per germline, CDR1 KGHSH and CDR2 LQKENI. The ends lost 5 bases at V and 2 bases at J; junction bases unmatched: 6. For the CDR3, the DNA is TGTGCCAGCTCAAGTCTAGCGGGAGGGCCACAAGAGACCCAGTACTTC. It codes for CASSSLAGGPQETQYF.

The CDR3 bases are TGTGCCAGCAGCGTAGGGGGGACTCAAAACTACAATGAGCAGTTCTTC. Translation gives CASSVGGTQNYNEQFF. V is TRBV9 and J is TRBJ2-1; possibly TRBD2 for D (6 bases). Germline V gene lookup returns CDR1 SGDLS and CDR2 YYNGEE. This CDR3 is built from 16 residues. V was cut by 0 bases and J by 3 bases, with 13 bases left in between. Full variable domain (missing parts from reference TRBV9 and TRBJ2-1): DSGVTQTPKHLITATGQRVTLRCSPRSGDLSVYWYQQSLDQGLQFLIQYYNGEERAKGNILERFSAQQFPDLHSELNLSSLELGDSALYFCASSVGGTQNYNEQFFGPGTRLTVL.

This chain joins TRBV29-1 and TRBJ2-3, with TRBD2 matching over 10 bases. Germline V gene lookup returns CDR1 SQVTM and CDR2 ANQGSEA. V trimming: 7 bases; J trimming: 0 bases; junction bases outside the gene matches: 4. There are 14 residues in the CDR3. The CDR3 protein is CSGETSGSTDTQYF. The CDR3 nucleotides are TGCAGCGGGGAGACTAGCGGGAGCACAGATACGCAGTATTTT.

The chain joins TRBV2 to TRBJ2-7, with 7 bases fitting TRBD1. Losses at the gene ends were 6 bases for V and 7 bases for J; bases not matched to a gene: 15. Looked up from germline, CDR1 is SNHLY and CDR2 is FYNNEI. This CDR3 has 15 amino acids. The CDR3 loop reads CASSIDRVPSREQYF. In DNA form, the CDR3 reads TGTGCCAGCAGCATAGACAGGGTTCCGTCGAGGGAGCAGTACTTC.

The rearrangement uses TRBV4-1 and TRBJ2-3, with 15 bases identical to TRBD2. The CDR3 is made up of 16 amino acids. V gave up 4 bases and J gave up 5 bases; unmatched junction bases: 4. Germline loops: CDR1 MGHRA, CDR2 YSYEKL. The CDR3 loop reads CASSRGLAGGEDTQYF. Written as DNA, the CDR3 is TGCGCCAGCAGCCGAGGACTAGCGGGAGGGGAAGATACGCAGTATTTT.

This clone was found a few times. This rearrangement joins TRBV7-2 to TRBJ1-5; D may be TRBD1 (5 bases). The CDR3 loop spans 13 amino acids. Trimming took off 5 bases at V and 4 bases at J, with 9 bases between the two ends. Germline loops: CDR1 SGHTA, CDR2 FQGNSA. The CDR3 spells CASSLQANQPQHF. CDR3 coding DNA: TGTGCCAGCAGCCTACAGGCAAATCAGCCCCAGCATTTT.

The chain carries TRBV27 and TRBJ1-5; TRBD1 agrees at 9 bases. After removal of 4 bases from V and 2 bases from J, the junction contained 6 bases not matched to a gene. The CDR3 extends over 16 amino acids. The V gene's germline CDR1 is MNHEY and CDR2 SMNVEV (reference sequence). The CDR3 DNA sequence: TGTGCCAGCAGTTCGCTACGGACAGGGGGCAATCAGCCCCAGCATTTT. Translation: CASSSLRTGGNQPQHF.

The genes are TRBV2 and TRBJ1-3; D is possibly TRBD1 (5 bases). The germline V and J ends were trimmed by 5 bases and 2 bases, with 10 bases remaining between them. The CDR3 extends over 14 amino acids. The germline gives CDR1 SNHLY, CDR2 FYNNEI. The CDR3 nucleotides are TGTGCCAGCAGTTCCCAGGGTACTGGAAACACCATATATTTT. The encoded protein is CASSSQGTGNTIYF.

The chain combines TRBV7-8 with TRBJ1-1, with D unclear. Trimming shortened V by 3 bases and J by 5 bases, and 10 bases separated the two germline ends. This CDR3 has 13 residues. In germline, CDR1 is SGHVS, CDR2 FQNEAQ. Written as DNA, the CDR3 is TGTGCCAGCAGCTTCGGAGGTGGGACTGAAGCTTTCTTT. Protein: CASSFGGGTEAFF.

The gene calls are TRBV7-9 and TRBJ2-5; 7 positions agree with TRBD2. Trimming removed 5 bases from V and 5 bases from J; junction bases left unmatched: 20. The germline gives CDR1 SEHNR, CDR2 FQNEAQ (reference sequence). This CDR3 is 18 amino acids long. The CDR3 loop is CASSHPRLGGRGWETQYF. In nucleotides, the CDR3 is TGTGCCAGCAGCCACCCCCGCCTAGGCGGGAGAGGTTGGGAGACCCAGTACTTC.